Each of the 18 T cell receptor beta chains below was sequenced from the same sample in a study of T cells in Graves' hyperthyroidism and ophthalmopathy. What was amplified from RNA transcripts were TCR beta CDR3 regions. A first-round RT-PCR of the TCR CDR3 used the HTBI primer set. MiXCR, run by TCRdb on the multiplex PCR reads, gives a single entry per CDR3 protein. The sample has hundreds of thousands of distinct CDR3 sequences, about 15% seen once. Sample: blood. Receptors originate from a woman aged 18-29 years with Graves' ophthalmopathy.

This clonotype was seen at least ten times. CDR3 nucleotide sequence: TGTGCCAGCAGTTCTCTCCAGGGTCATGGCTACACCTTC. The encoded protein is CASSSLQGHGYTF. V gene TRBV7-9 combines with J gene TRBJ1-2; D is perhaps TRBD1 (5 bases). The germline V and J ends were trimmed by 6 bases and 6 bases, with 14 bases remaining between them. This CDR3 region has 13 residues. Germline lookup yields CDR1 SEHNR and CDR2 FQNEAQ (reference sequence).

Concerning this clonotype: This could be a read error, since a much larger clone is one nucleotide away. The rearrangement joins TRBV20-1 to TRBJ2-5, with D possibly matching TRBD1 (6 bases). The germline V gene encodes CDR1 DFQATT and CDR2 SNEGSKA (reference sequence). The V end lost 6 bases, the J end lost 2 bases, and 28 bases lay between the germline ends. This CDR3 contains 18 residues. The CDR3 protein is CSARLEVWDIRYQETQYF. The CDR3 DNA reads TGCAGTGCCAGACTTGAGGTGTGGGACATCCGATATCAAGAGACCCAGTACTTC.

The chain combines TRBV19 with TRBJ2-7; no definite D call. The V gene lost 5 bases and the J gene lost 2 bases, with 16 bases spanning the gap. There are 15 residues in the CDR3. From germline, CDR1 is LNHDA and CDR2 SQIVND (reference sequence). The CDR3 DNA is TGTGCCAGTAGTTCCGGTACCCAAAATCCCTACGAGCAGTACTTC. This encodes CASSSGTQNPYEQYF.

The CDR3 loop is CASSLGPPGHNEQFF. DNA for the CDR3: TGTGCCAGCAGCTTGGGGCCCCCGGGCCATAATGAGCAGTTCTTC. J is TRBJ2-1 and V is TRBV7-3; tentative D call: TRBD1 (5 bases). This CDR3 has 15 amino acids. Trimming left V 3 bases short and J 7 bases short, with 16 bases between. From germline, CDR1 is SGHTA and CDR2 FQGTGA.

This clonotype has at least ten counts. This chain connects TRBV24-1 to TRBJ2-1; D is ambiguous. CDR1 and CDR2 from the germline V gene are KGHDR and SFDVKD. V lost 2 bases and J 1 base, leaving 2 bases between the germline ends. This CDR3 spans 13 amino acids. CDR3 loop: CATSDYSYNEQFF. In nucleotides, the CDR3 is TGTGCCACCAGTGATTATTCCTACAATGAGCAGTTCTTC.

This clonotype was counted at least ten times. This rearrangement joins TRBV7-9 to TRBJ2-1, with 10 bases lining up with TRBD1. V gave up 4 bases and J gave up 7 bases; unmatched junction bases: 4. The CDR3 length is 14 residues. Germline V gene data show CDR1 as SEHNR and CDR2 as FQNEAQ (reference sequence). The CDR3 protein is CASSSGQGGNEQFF. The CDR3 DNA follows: TGTGCCAGCAGCTCCGGACAGGGGGGAAATGAGCAGTTCTTC.

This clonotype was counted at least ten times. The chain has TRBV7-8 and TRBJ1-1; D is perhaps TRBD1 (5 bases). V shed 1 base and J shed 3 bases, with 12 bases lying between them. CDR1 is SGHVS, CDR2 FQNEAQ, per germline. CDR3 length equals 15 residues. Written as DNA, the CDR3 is TGTGCCAGCAGCTTAGTTTGGGGGGGGGACACTGAAGCTTTCTTT. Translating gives CASSLVWGGDTEAFF.

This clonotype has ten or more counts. CDR3 loop: CASSYSSRGSTDTQYF. The CDR3 DNA reads as TGTGCCAGCAGTTACTCTTCCAGGGGTTCCACAGATACGCAGTATTTT. V and J are TRBV6-5 and TRBJ2-3, with D perhaps matching TRBD1 (6 bases). Germline V lookup: CDR1 MNHEY, CDR2 SVGAGI. The ends were cut back, 0 bases at V and 2 bases at J, with 12 bases in the middle. This CDR3 contains 16 residues.

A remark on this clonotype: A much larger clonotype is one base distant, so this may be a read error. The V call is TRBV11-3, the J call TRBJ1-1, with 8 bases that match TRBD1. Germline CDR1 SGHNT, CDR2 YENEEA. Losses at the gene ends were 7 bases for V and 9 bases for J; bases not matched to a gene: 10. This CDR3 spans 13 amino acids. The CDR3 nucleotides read TGTGCCAGCATCCAAGGACAGGGTGGTCAAGCTTTCTTT. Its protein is CASIQGQGGQAFF.

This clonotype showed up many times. CDR3 in DNA: TGTGCCAGCAGTGCAGATTTGGCCCAGTACTTC. Its translation: CASSADLAQYF. The J gene is TRBJ2-5, the V gene TRBV2; D gene unclear. V lost 4 bases to trimming and J lost 9 bases, with 9 bases between them. The CDR3 extends over 11 amino acids. Germline CDR1 SNHLY, CDR2 FYNNEI.

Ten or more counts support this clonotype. The CDR3 here is CASRTGQGNNEQFF. CDR3 DNA sequence: TGTGCCAGCCGGACCGGACAGGGAAACAATGAGCAGTTCTTC. The V and J genes are TRBV6-1 and TRBJ2-1; 8 bases are shared with TRBD1. CDR3 length: 14 amino acids. J was trimmed by 5 bases and V by 8 bases; bases with no gene match: 8. Germline CDR1 and CDR2: MNHNS and SASEGT.

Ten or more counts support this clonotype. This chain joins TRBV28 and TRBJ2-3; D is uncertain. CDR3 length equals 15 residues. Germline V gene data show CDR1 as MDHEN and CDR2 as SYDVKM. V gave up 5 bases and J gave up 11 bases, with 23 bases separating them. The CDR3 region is CASSNPSAWVYGQYF. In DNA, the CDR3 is TGTGCCAGCAGTAACCCCTCCGCTTGGGTTTATGGGCAGTATTTT.

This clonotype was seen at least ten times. CDR3 in DNA: TGTGCCAGCTCACCACCGTCGGCTAGCGGCCTCCCGAAGCAGTACTTC. It yields the protein CASSPPSASGLPKQYF. The gene calls are TRBV18 and TRBJ2-7; TRBD2 matches 7 bases. With V trimmed by 0 bases and J by 8 bases, 13 bases remained unmatched. Germline values: CDR1 KGHSH, CDR2 LQKENI. The CDR3 has 16 amino acids. Full variable domain (missing parts from reference TRBV18 and TRBJ2-7): NAGVMQNPRHLVRRRGQEARLRCSPMKGHSHVYWYRQLPEEGLKFMVYLQKENIIDESGMPKERFSAEFPKEGPSILRIQQVVRGDSAAYFCASSPPSASGLPKQYFGPGTRLTVT.

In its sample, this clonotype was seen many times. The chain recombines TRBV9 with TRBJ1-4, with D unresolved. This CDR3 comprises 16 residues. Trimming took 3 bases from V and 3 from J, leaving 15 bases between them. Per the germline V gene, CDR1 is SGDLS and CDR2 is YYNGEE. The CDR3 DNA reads TGTGCCAGCAGCGCCACCTCAGCGGTGGCTAATGAAAAACTGTTTTTT. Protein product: CASSATSAVANEKLFF.

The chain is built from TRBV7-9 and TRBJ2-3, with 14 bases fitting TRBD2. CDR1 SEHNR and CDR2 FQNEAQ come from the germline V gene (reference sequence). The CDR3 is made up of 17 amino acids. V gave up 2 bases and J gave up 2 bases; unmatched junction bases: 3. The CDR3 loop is CASSLWTSGGSTDTQYF. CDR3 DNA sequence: TGTGCCAGCAGCTTATGGACTAGCGGGGGGTCCACAGATACGCAGTATTTT.

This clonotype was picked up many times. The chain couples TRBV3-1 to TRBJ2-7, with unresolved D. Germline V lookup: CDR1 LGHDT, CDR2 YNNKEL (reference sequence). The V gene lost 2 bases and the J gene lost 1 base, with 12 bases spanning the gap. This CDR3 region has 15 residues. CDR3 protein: CASSQFPTPSYEQYF. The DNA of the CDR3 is TGTGCCAGCAGCCAATTCCCCACTCCGTCCTACGAGCAGTACTTC.

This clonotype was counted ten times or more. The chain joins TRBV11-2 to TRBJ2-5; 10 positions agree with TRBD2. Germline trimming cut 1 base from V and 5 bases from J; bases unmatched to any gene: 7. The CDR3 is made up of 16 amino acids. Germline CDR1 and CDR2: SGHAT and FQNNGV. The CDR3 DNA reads TGTGCCAGCAGCTTAGCGGCTAGCGGGAGTTCGGAGACCCAGTACTTC. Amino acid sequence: CASSLAASGSSETQYF. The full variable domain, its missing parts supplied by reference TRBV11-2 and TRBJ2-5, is EAGVAQSPRYKIIEKRQSVAFWCNPISGHATLYWYQQILGQGPKLLIQFQNNGVVDDSQLPKDRFSAERLKGVDSTLKIQPAKLEDSAVYLCASSLAASGSSETQYFGPGTRLLVL.

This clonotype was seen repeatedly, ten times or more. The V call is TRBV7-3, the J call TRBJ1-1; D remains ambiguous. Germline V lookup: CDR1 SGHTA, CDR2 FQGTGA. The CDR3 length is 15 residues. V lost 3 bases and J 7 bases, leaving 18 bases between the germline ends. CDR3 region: CASSLRGAGFGEAFF. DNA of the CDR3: TGTGCCAGCAGCTTGCGAGGAGCCGGGTTTGGTGAAGCTTTCTTT.